Following are 6 T cell receptor beta chains from one sample sequenced in a study of cytomegalovirus exposure and HLA in healthy donors. Use of 60 Vbeta and 13 Jbeta primers characterized the PCR. The assay was immunoSEQ multiplex PCR, and TCRdb's table has in-frame clones only and misses some. The data hold around 86,000 clones, with about 75% observed a single time. The source material was PBMCs. These receptors were taken from a female donor in good health and CMV-seronegative.

The chain couples TRBV19 to TRBJ1-1; D unclear. Looked up from germline, CDR1 is LNHDA and CDR2 is SQIVND (reference sequence). V was shortened by 7 bases and J by 0 bases, with 9 bases between the two germline ends. The CDR3 is 13 amino acids. CDR3 in amino acids: CASTRNMNTEAFF. For the CDR3, the DNA is TGTGCCAGTACGCGGAACATGAACACTGAAGCTTTCTTT.

The genes are TRBV5-1 and TRBJ1-5; 9 nucleotides line up with TRBD1. J lost 6 bases, V lost 4 bases, and 11 bases had no gene match. The CDR3 runs 16 residues. Germline V CDR1 and CDR2: SGHRS, YFSETQ. CDR3 nucleotides: TGCGCCAGCAGCCCTGGGACAGGGATTTTGAGTCAGCCCCAGCATTTT. This codes for CASSPGTGILSQPQHF.

This rearrangement joins TRBV15 to TRBJ1-4; D perhaps matches TRBD1 (5 bases). The CDR3 extends over 16 amino acids. With 0 bases removed from V and 8 bases from J, the gap between germline ends came to 16 bases. Per the germline V gene, CDR1 is LNHNV and CDR2 is YYDKDF (reference sequence). DNA of the CDR3: TGTGCCACCAGCAGAGATTTGAGCTCAGGGTGGGAAAAACTGTTTTTT. Translated: CATSRDLSSGWEKLFF.

This clone was counted between two and nine times. The chain couples TRBV6-1 to TRBJ1-5; 11 nucleotides align to TRBD1. Germline V gene data show CDR1 as MNHNS and CDR2 as SASEGT. This CDR3 is 14 amino acids long. With V trimmed by 6 bases and J by 6 bases, 4 bases remained unmatched. CDR3 bases: TGTGCCAGCAGCGAGGGACAGGGGGGTCAGCCCCAGCATTTT. This encodes CASSEGQGGQPQHF.

This sequence joins TRBV2 and TRBJ2-1, with TRBD1 identical over 7 bases. The J segment lost 8 bases and the V segment lost 7 bases, leaving 5 bases of the junction unmatched. Germline V gene sequence: CDR1 SNHLY, CDR2 FYNNEI. The CDR3 consists of 12 residues. The CDR3 nucleotides are TGTGCCAGCAAGTACAGGGGAGATGAGCAGTTCTTC. Amino acids: CASKYRGDEQFF.

The chain's CDR3 is CSVLADRDRGYSGELFF. The CDR3 coding sequence is TGCAGCGTTTTGGCTGATCGGGACAGGGGATATAGCGGGGAGCTGTTTTTT. This sequence joins TRBV29-1 and TRBJ2-2; 10 nucleotides match TRBD1. CDR3 length equals 17 residues. Germline values: CDR1 SQVTM, CDR2 ANQGSEA. With 5 bases clipped from V and 7 bases from J, the junction kept 16 bases outside the gene matches.